Each of the 19 T cell receptor beta chains below was sequenced from the same sample in a study of PD-1 blockade in classical Hodgkin lymphoma (dated by TCRdb to 2018 to 2020). Library generation was performed with the immunoSEQ multiplex PCR assay. TCRdb holds this immuneACCESS table with in-frame rearrangements only. Some clones are missing; in checked studies, unresolved V genes explain under half, and the rest has no known cause. Recorded for this sample are 90,000 to 100,000 clones; 75% to 85% of them occurred a single time. The ten biggest clones cover about 15% of the sample. What this sample's time point label stands for: cycle 2 day 1 (C2D1) of nivolumab. All trial patients had relapsed after autologous stem cell transplantation, with cohorts A, B and C differing in prior brentuximab vedotin exposure. The sample consisted of peripheral blood mononuclear cells (PBMCs), taken before the second cycle of nivolumab. These TCRs come from a human donor with classical Hodgkin lymphoma.

Ten or more counts support this clone. The V and J genes are TRBV30 and TRBJ1-1; D is perhaps TRBD1 (6 bases). Germline CDR1 GTSNPN, CDR2 SVGIG (reference sequence). CDR3 size: 15 residues. The CDR3 loop is CALRAGATWGTEAFF. As DNA, the CDR3 is TGTGCTCTACGAGCGGGGGCTACTTGGGGCACTGAAGCTTTCTTT.

The V call is TRBV7-2, the J call TRBJ2-3; 7 nucleotides agree with TRBD1. The CDR3 length is 13 residues. CDR1 is SGHTA, CDR2 FQGNSA, per germline. J lost 4 bases, V lost 3 bases, and 1 base had no gene match. The CDR3 DNA reads as TGTGCCAGCAGCTTTACAGGGGCAGATACGCAGTATTTT. This codes for CASSFTGADTQYF.

This sequence joins TRBV6-6 and TRBJ2-1; no clear D. Looked up from germline, CDR1 is MNHNY and CDR2 is SVGAGI (reference sequence). The CDR3 is 11 amino acids. Trimming took 2 bases from V and 10 from J, leaving 6 bases between them. The CDR3 sequence is CASSYQQEQFF. The DNA of the CDR3 is TGTGCCAGCAGTTACCAGCAGGAGCAGTTCTTC.

The chain couples TRBV27 to TRBJ2-7, with 10 positions matching TRBD2. Germline V gene sequence: CDR1 MNHEY, CDR2 SMNVEV (reference sequence). Trimming at V came to 8 bases and at J to 7 bases, leaving 8 bases not matched to a gene. This CDR3 region has 13 residues. Here the CDR3 reads CASDKAGGGEQYF. The CDR3, as DNA: TGTGCCAGCGACAAAGCGGGAGGGGGTGAGCAGTACTTC.

This clone was counted only a few times. The chain couples TRBV19 to TRBJ2-7; 8 nucleotides agree with TRBD1. The CDR3 has 14 residues. CDR1 is LNHDA, CDR2 SQIVND, per germline (reference sequence). V shed 6 bases and J 6 bases; nucleotides not matched to a gene: 10. CDR3 in amino acids: CASRTGTGRTEQYF. The CDR3 DNA is TGTGCCAGTAGAACCGGGACAGGTAGAACCGAGCAGTACTTC.

The J gene is TRBJ1-1, the V gene TRBV5-1; D uncertain. Trimming pared 4 bases from V and 1 base from J, leaving 5 bases between. There are 12 residues in the CDR3. The V gene's germline CDR1 is SGHRS and CDR2 YFSETQ. CDR3 protein: CASSRGNTEAFF. The CDR3 DNA reads TGCGCCAGCAGCCGAGGGAACACTGAAGCTTTCTTT. Using reference TRBV5-1 and TRBJ1-1 for the parts outside the CDR3, the full variable domain is KAGVTQTPRYLIKTRGQQVTLSCSPISGHRSVSWYQQTPGQGLQFLFEYFSETQRNKGNFPGRFSGRQFSNSRSEMNVSTLELGDSALYLCASSRGNTEAFFGQGTRLTVV.

The chain combines TRBV29-1 with TRBJ2-2; D unresolved. The CDR3 consists of 14 residues. V lost 6 bases, J lost 3 bases, and 14 bases lay in between. The V gene's germline CDR1 is SQVTM and CDR2 ANQGSEA. CDR3 bases: TGCAGCGTCCGAGGCGGCACCGACACCGGGGAGCTGTTTTTT. Its protein is CSVRGGTDTGELFF.

The chain couples TRBV30 to TRBJ2-1, with 9 bases lining up with TRBD2. Trimming cost V 1 base and J 6 bases; bases outside gene matches: 4. The CDR3 sequence is 14 residues long. Germline CDR1 is GTSNPN and CDR2 is SVGIG (reference sequence). CDR3 residues: CAWSGLAASNEQFF. DNA of the CDR3: TGTGCCTGGAGTGGACTAGCGGCGTCCAATGAGCAGTTCTTC.

The chain carries TRBV28 and TRBJ2-1; 8 nucleotides line up with TRBD2. The ends lost 3 bases at V and 9 bases at J; junction bases unmatched: 7. Germline loops: CDR1 MDHEN, CDR2 SYDVKM. The CDR3 is 14 amino acids. As DNA, the CDR3 is TGTGCCAGCAGTTTTCGGACTAGCTTTAGTGAGCAGTTCTTC. Its protein product is CASSFRTSFSEQFF.

The V gene is TRBV6-5, the J gene TRBJ2-5; D unclear. Germline CDR1 and CDR2: MNHEY and SVGAGI. CDR3 size: 15 residues. Trimming took 0 bases from V and 1 from J, leaving 9 bases between them. In DNA, the CDR3 is TGTGCCAGCAGTTACTCGCCCTGGCCCCAAGAGACCCAGTACTTC. This gives the protein CASSYSPWPQETQYF.

The chain recombines TRBV7-9 with TRBJ1-3; no clear D gene. CDR1 SEHNR and CDR2 FQNEAQ come from the germline V gene (reference sequence). Trimming stripped 0 bases from V and 2 bases from J, with 2 bases between. CDR3 length: 13 residues. The CDR3 sequence: CASSLAAGNTIYF. CDR3 coding DNA: TGTGCCAGCAGCTTAGCAGCTGGAAACACCATATATTTT.

V is TRBV6-5 and J is TRBJ2-7, with D tentatively TRBD1 or TRBD2 (7 bases each). CDR1 and CDR2 from the germline V gene are MNHEY and SVGAGI. V lost 6 bases and J 5 bases, leaving 17 bases between the germline ends. The CDR3 has 14 amino acids. The CDR3 loop is CASRSGRDRDEQYF. In DNA, the CDR3 is TGTGCCAGCAGATCAGGGAGGGACAGAGACGAGCAGTACTTC.

This clone showed up just once. This chain joins TRBV7-9 and TRBJ2-7; D is unresolved. Germline loops: CDR1 SEHNR, CDR2 FQNEAQ (reference sequence). The CDR3 runs 12 residues. Trimming cost V 4 bases and J 1 base, with 5 bases left between them. CDR3 nucleotides: TGTGCCAGCAGCTCTTCGTCCTACGAGCAGTACTTC. This codes for CASSSSSYEQYF.

The rearrangement uses TRBV6-5 and TRBJ1-1; possibly TRBD1 for D (5 bases). CDR1 and CDR2 (germline): MNHEY, SVGAGI. The CDR3 covers 16 residues. The V gene lost 1 base and the J gene lost 6 bases, with 18 bases spanning the gap. Here the CDR3 reads CASSYFSGAITAEAFF. The CDR3 DNA follows: TGTGCCAGCAGTTACTTTAGTGGGGCGATCACGGCTGAAGCTTTCTTT.

The gene calls are TRBV5-6 and TRBJ1-4, with TRBD1 matching over 7 bases. V lost 3 bases to trimming and J lost 3 bases; unmatched junction nucleotides: 5. Per germline, CDR1 SGHDT and CDR2 YYEEEE. The CDR3 totals 15 residues. In DNA form, the CDR3 reads TGTGCCAGCAGCTACAGACAGGGTGCTAATGAAAAACTGTTTTTT. This translates into CASSYRQGANEKLFF.

This chain links TRBV7-2 with TRBJ2-7, with D maybe TRBD2 (6 bases). V was clipped by 1 base and J by 3 bases, with 22 bases between them. From germline, CDR1 is SGHTA and CDR2 FQGNSA. The CDR3 length is 18 residues. CDR3 bases: TGTGCCAGCAGCTTAGTTGCGGGAAGTAGGATTAACTTCTACGAGCAGTACTTC. Residues: CASSLVAGSRINFYEQYF. The entire variable domain, with the rest obtained from reference TRBV7-2 and TRBJ2-7, is as follows: GAGVSQSPSNKVTEKGKDVELRCDPISGHTALYWYRQSLGQGLEFLIYFQGNSAPDKSGLPSDRFSAERTGGSVSTLTIQRTQQEDSAVYLCASSLVAGSRINFYEQYFGPGTRLTVT.

The count of this clone is one. The DNA for the CDR3 is TGCGCCAGCAGCCCCCAGGGACAGGGGAATCAGCCCCAGCATTTT. It translates to CASSPQGQGNQPQHF. The gene calls are TRBV5-1 and TRBJ1-5; 10 nucleotides align to TRBD1. The V segment lost 4 bases and the J segment 4 bases; nucleotides outside the gene matches: 5. Germline V gene lookup returns CDR1 SGHRS and CDR2 YFSETQ. The CDR3 consists of 15 residues.

The V call is TRBV29-1, the J call TRBJ1-2; D call uncertain. Trimming cost V 7 bases and J 8 bases, with 23 bases left between them. The CDR3 loop spans 14 amino acids. CDR1 and CDR2 (germline): SQVTM, ANQGSEA. The CDR3 coding sequence is TGCAGCGCCCCCACCGGTGGCGGCGATGGGGGCTACACCTTC. This codes for CSAPTGGGDGGYTF. The full variable domain, rest sourced from reference TRBV29-1 and TRBJ1-2, is SAVISQKPSRDICQRGTSLTIQCQVDSQVTMMFWYRQQPGQSLTLIATANQGSEATYESGFVIDKFPISRPNLTFSTLTVSNMSPEDSSIYLCSAPTGGGDGGYTFGSGTRLTVV.

This clone showed up just once. The chain couples TRBV9 to TRBJ2-1; 9 nucleotides line up with TRBD1. The junction had 19 bases not matched to a gene; V was cut back by 3 bases and J by 0 bases. The V gene's germline CDR1 is SGDLS and CDR2 YYNGEE. CDR3 length equals 21 residues. Written as DNA, the CDR3 is TGTGCCAGCAGCGGGAGGGGACGGACAGGGGCTGGGGGAGTCTCCTACAATGAGCAGTTCTTC. This gives the protein CASSGRGRTGAGGVSYNEQFF.